These 6 T cell receptor beta chains came from one sample sequenced in a study of blood T cell repertoires in COVID-19. Sequencing was performed with immunoSEQ multiplex PCR; in TCRdb, only in-frame clones are kept and a portion is missing. The profile shows about 130,000 clones, more than 75% of them singletons. Sequencing was done on a sample of peripheral blood. These receptors were collected from a woman aged 60-70 years with acute or convalescent COVID-19.

This chain connects TRBV5-6 to TRBJ1-1, with D maybe TRBD1 (5 bases). V lost 4 bases and J lost 0, with 16 bases in between. Germline values: CDR1 SGHDT, CDR2 YYEEEE. The CDR3 totals 16 residues. The CDR3 coding sequence is TGTGCCAGCAGCAGCATCTCGGACACAATGAACACTGAAGCTTTCTTT. This sequence encodes CASSSISDTMNTEAFF.

The gene calls are TRBV29-1 and TRBJ1-1, with a tentative D call TRBD1 (5 bases). This CDR3 is built from 14 residues. V lost 3 bases, J lost 5 bases, and 16 bases lay in between. Germline CDR1 reads SQVTM; CDR2 reads ANQGSEA. CDR3 loop: CSVDVAGYGTEAFF. The CDR3 DNA follows: TGCAGCGTTGATGTGGCAGGGTATGGAACTGAAGCTTTCTTT.

The chain employs TRBV14 and TRBJ1-2; no reliable D call. Trimming cost V 0 bases and J 8 bases, with 13 bases left between them. CDR1 is SGHDN and CDR2 is FVKESK in the germline V gene. The CDR3 consists of 14 residues. CDR3: CASSQDPLFGGYTF. The CDR3 DNA reads as TGTGCCAGCAGCCAAGACCCCCTTTTCGGGGGCTACACCTTC.

V is TRBV7-2 and J is TRBJ2-1; 9 bases match TRBD2. Germline V lookup: CDR1 SGHTA, CDR2 FQGNSA. V shed 1 base and J 7 bases; nucleotides not matched to a gene: 8. CDR3 length: 16 residues. CDR3 DNA: TGTGCCAGCAGCTTAGTCGGCGCGGGAGGGGTTAATGAGCAGTTCTTC. Its translation: CASSLVGAGGVNEQFF.

V usage is TRBV13 and J usage is TRBJ1-6; D not certain. Germline-derived CDR1 and CDR2 are PRHDT and FYEKMQ (reference sequence). The CDR3 totals 13 residues. Trimming stripped 0 bases from V and 13 bases from J, with 10 bases between. CDR3 protein: CASSLGMGSPLHF. The CDR3 DNA reads TGTGCCAGCAGCTTAGGCATGGGCTCGCCCCTCCACTTT. Variable domain in full (rest from reference TRBV13 and TRBJ1-6): AAGVIQSPRHLIKEKRETATLKCYPIPRHDTVYWYQQGPGQDPQFLISFYEKMQSDKGSIPDRFSAQQFSDYHSELNMSSLELGDSALYFCASSLGMGSPLHFGNGTRLTVT.

The V call is TRBV7-9, the J call TRBJ2-1, with D unclear. V was clipped by 5 bases and J by 5 bases, with 7 bases between them. Germline V gene sequence: CDR1 SEHNR, CDR2 FQNEAQ (reference sequence). CDR3 length: 12 amino acids. The CDR3 DNA is TGTGCCAGCAGCCCCACTAACAATGAGCAGTTCTTC. This translates into CASSPTNNEQFF. The variable domain in full, completed from reference TRBV7-9 and TRBJ2-1, reads DTGVSQNPRHKITKRGQNVTFRCDPISEHNRLYWYRQTLGQGPEFLTYFQNEAQLEKSRLLSDRFSAERPKGSFSTLEIQRTEQGDSAMYLCASSPTNNEQFFGPGTRLTVL.